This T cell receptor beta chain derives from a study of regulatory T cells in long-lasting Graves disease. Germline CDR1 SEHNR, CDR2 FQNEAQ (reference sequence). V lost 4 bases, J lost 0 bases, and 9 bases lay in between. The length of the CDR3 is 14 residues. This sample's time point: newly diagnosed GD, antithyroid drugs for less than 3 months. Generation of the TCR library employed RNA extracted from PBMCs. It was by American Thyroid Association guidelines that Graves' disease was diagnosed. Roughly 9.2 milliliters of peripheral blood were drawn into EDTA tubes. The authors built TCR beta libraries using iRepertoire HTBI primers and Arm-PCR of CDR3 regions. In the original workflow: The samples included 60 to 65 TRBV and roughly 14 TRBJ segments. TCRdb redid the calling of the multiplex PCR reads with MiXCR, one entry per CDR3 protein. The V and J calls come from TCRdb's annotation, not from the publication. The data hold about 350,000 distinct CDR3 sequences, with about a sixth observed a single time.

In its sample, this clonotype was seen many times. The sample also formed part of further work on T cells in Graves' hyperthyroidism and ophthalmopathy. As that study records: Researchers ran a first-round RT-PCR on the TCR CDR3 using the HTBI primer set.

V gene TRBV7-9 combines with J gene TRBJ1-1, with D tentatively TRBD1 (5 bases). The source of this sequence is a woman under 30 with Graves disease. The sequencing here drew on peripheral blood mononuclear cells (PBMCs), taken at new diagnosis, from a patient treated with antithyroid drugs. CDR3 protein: CASSSGRVNTEAFF. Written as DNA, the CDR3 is TGTGCCAGCAGCTCGGGACGGGTGAACACTGAAGCTTTCTTT.